The 14 T cell receptor beta chains given below trace back to one sample, sequenced in a study of CD8 T cells in ankylosing spondylitis. From the 5' RACE reads, TCRdb called clonotypes with MiXCR, one entry per CDR3 protein. The table has about 450,000 distinct CDR3 sequences, about 25% seen once. No cognate antigen is known for these TCRs. General study results and limits: Characteristic of ankylosing spondylitis blood, it appeared, was a TCR beta motif comprising fewer than 10 highly homologous variants.

Sequencing was carried out using blood, either unsorted or a sorted T cell fraction (not recorded which). The receptors come from a male donor with ankylosing spondylitis.

The V call is TRBV11-2, the J call TRBJ2-1; no clear D gene. The V gene's germline CDR1 is SGHAT and CDR2 FQNNGV. The CDR3 runs 18 residues. Trimming took 0 bases from V and 1 from J, leaving 16 bases between them. The CDR3 nucleotides read TGTGCCAGCAGCTTAGATCCGACTTCGTCTATATCCTACAATGAGCAGTTCTTC. It specifies CASSLDPTSSISYNEQFF.

The chain combines TRBV12-3 or TRBV12-4 with TRBJ1-1; 9 nucleotides match TRBD1. The CDR3 contains 14 residues. The trim removed 5 bases at V and 5 bases at J, leaving 6 bases unmatched. The CDR3 sequence: CASSAQGAHTEAFF. The CDR3 DNA reads as TGTGCCAGCAGTGCACAGGGGGCGCATACTGAAGCTTTCTTT.

The V and J genes are TRBV19 and TRBJ2-2; perhaps TRBD2 as D (5 bases). Germline lookup yields CDR1 LNHDA and CDR2 SQIVND (reference sequence). Trimming took off 7 bases at V and 0 bases at J, with 15 bases between the two ends. CDR3 length: 16 residues. The CDR3 sequence is CASTNEGSANTGELFF. CDR3 DNA: TGTGCCAGTACCAATGAGGGAAGCGCGAACACCGGGGAGCTGTTTTTT.

This clonotype has a count of ten or more. The chain combines TRBV5-6 with TRBJ1-1; D is unresolved. Germline CDR1 is SGHDT and CDR2 is YYEEEE. The CDR3 runs to 15 residues. The V gene lost 3 bases and the J gene lost 4 bases, with 16 bases spanning the gap. The CDR3 nucleotides read TGTGCCAGCAGCTGGTCCCGGACCGGATCCACTGAAGCTTTCTTT. It yields the protein CASSWSRTGSTEAFF.

The J gene is TRBJ1-1, the V gene TRBV10-3, with 9 bases identical to TRBD1. The germline gives CDR1 ENHRY, CDR2 SYGVKD. Trimming removed 6 bases from V and 0 bases from J; junction bases left unmatched: 5. The CDR3 loop spans 15 amino acids. The CDR3 DNA reads as TGTGCCATCAGCCTCGACAGGGGGATGAACACTGAAGCTTTCTTT. Translating it yields CAISLDRGMNTEAFF.

The genes are TRBV12-3 or TRBV12-4 and TRBJ2-3, with 9 bases aligning to TRBD2. The V segment lost 2 bases and the J segment 4 bases; nucleotides outside the gene matches: 7. The CDR3 contains 16 residues. As DNA, the CDR3 is TGTGCCAGCAGTTTAACATTGGCGGGAGGGCCAGATACGCAGTATTTT. Translated, it gives CASSLTLAGGPDTQYF.

For this clonotype: The DNA is omitted, as the CDR3 cannot be located on it reliably, and the CDR3 follows TCRdb's listing. The chain recombines TRBV10-3 with TRBJ1-1. From germline, CDR1 is ENHRY and CDR2 SYGVKD. With termini counted, the CDR3 has 11 amino acids. CDR3 amino acids: CAISTSGEAFF.

The chain uses TRBV2 and TRBJ1-5, with a tentative D call TRBD1 (5 bases). Trimming left V 2 bases short and J 5 bases short, with 10 bases between. This CDR3 is built from 14 residues. Germline-derived CDR1 and CDR2 are SNHLY and FYNNEI. The CDR3 is CASSEQGRDQPQHF. CDR3 DNA sequence: TGTGCCAGCAGTGAACAGGGCAGGGATCAGCCCCAGCATTTT.

The rearrangement joins TRBV25-1 to TRBJ2-7, with TRBD1 identical over 8 bases. This CDR3 is built from 19 residues. CDR1 is MGHDK and CDR2 is SYGVNS in the germline V gene. The V and J ends lost 3 bases and 2 bases, in that order; junction bases with no gene match: 18. The CDR3 spells CASSDSMGTGARPTYEQYF. Here the CDR3 DNA reads TGTGCCAGCAGTGACAGTATGGGGACAGGTGCTCGTCCTACCTACGAGCAGTACTTC.

This clonotype was detected only a few times. The V call is TRBV20-1, the J call TRBJ2-1; D gene uncertain. Germline values: CDR1 DFQATT, CDR2 SNEGSKA (reference sequence). This CDR3 region has 14 residues. Trimming pared 3 bases from V and 0 bases from J, leaving 9 bases between. CDR3: CSASGASSYNEQFF. The CDR3 coding sequence is TGCAGTGCTAGTGGCGCGAGCTCCTACAATGAGCAGTTCTTC.

This chain links TRBV20-1 with TRBJ1-3; D might be TRBD1 (5 bases). The CDR3 runs 16 residues. Germline V gene data show CDR1 as DFQATT and CDR2 as SNEGSKA (reference sequence). V lost 2 bases and J 4 bases, leaving 18 bases between the germline ends. The DNA of the CDR3 is TGCAGTGCTAGATCCAGCGGGGGGGTCTCCGGAAACACCATATATTTT. Its translation: CSARSSGGVSGNTIYF.

V gene TRBV18 combines with J gene TRBJ2-1; weak D call: TRBD1 (5 bases). The CDR3 runs to 14 residues. The germline V gene encodes CDR1 KGHSH and CDR2 LQKENI. V lost 3 bases and J lost 6, with 12 bases in between. CDR3 sequence: CASSPQGGSNEQFF. CDR3 sequence (DNA): TGTGCCAGCTCACCTCAGGGCGGTTCCAATGAGCAGTTCTTC.

This clonotype was detected a few times. The V and J genes are TRBV20-1 and TRBJ1-5, with 9 bases matching TRBD1. The ends lost 1 base at V and 6 bases at J; junction bases unmatched: 4. CDR3 size: 14 residues. Germline V gene data show CDR1 as DFQATT and CDR2 as SNEGSKA (reference sequence). The CDR3 protein is CSARGGQGIQPQHF. CDR3 DNA sequence: TGCAGTGCTAGAGGAGGACAGGGGATTCAGCCCCAGCATTTT.

The V and J genes are TRBV5-1 and TRBJ1-2; 7 nucleotides line up with TRBD1. V lost 1 base, J lost 0 bases, and 6 bases stayed unmatched. The germline V gene encodes CDR1 SGHRS and CDR2 YFSETQ. The CDR3 has 16 amino acids. In DNA form, the CDR3 reads TGCGCCAGCAGCTTGCCCACAGGGGCCACTAACTATGGCTACACCTTC. Translating it yields CASSLPTGATNYGYTF.